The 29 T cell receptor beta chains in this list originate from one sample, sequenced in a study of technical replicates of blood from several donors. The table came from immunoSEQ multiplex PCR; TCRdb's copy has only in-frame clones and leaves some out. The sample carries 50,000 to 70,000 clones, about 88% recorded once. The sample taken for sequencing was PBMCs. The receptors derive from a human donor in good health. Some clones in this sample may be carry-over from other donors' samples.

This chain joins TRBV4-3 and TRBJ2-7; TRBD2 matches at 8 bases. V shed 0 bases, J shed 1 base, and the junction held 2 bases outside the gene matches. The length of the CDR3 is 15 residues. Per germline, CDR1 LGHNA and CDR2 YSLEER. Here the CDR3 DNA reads TGCGCCAGCAGCCAAGACGCGGGAGGTTCCTACGAGCAGTACTTC. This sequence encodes CASSQDAGGSYEQYF.

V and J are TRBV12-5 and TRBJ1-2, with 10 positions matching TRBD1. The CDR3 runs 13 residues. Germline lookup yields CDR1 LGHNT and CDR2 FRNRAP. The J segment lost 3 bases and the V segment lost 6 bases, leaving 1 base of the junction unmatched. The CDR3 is CASGGTGDYGYTF. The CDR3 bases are TGTGCTAGTGGGGGGACAGGGGACTATGGCTACACCTTC.

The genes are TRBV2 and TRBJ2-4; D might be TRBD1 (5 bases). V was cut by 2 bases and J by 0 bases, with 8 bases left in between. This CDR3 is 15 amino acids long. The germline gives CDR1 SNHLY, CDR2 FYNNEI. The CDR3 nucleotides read TGTGCCAGCAGTGAACAGGGAATAGCCAAAAACATTCAGTACTTC. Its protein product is CASSEQGIAKNIQYF.

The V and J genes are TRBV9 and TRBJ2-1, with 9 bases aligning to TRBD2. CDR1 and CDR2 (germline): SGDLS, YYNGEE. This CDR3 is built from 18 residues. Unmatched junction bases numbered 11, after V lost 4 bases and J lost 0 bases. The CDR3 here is CASSLRPSGTFSYNEQFF. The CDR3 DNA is TGTGCCAGCAGCCTAAGACCTAGCGGGACCTTCTCCTACAATGAGCAGTTCTTC.

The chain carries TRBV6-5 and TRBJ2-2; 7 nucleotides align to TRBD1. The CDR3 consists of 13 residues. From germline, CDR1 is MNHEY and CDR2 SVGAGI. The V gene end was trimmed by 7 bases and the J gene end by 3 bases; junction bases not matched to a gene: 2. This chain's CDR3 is CASTGQDTGELFF. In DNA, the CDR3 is TGTGCCAGCACCGGACAGGACACCGGGGAGCTGTTTTTT.

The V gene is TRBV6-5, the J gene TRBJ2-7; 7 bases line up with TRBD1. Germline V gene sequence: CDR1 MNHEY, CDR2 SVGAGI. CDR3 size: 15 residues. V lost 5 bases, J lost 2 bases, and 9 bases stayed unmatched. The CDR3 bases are TGTGCCAGCAGTCCCGGGACAGATAACACCTACGAGCAGTACTTC. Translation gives CASSPGTDNTYEQYF.

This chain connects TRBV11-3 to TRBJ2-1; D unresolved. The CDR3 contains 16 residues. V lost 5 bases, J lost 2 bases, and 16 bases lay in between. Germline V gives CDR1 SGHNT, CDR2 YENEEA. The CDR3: CASSPSQALAYNEQFF. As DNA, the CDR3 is TGTGCCAGCAGCCCCTCCCAGGCTCTCGCCTACAATGAGCAGTTCTTC.

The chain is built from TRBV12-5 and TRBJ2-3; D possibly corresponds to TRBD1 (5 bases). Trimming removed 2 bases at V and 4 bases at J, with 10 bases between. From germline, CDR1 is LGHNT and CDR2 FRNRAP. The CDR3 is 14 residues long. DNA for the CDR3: TGTGCTAGTGGTTTGAGGGGCCGCCCAGATACGCAGTATTTT. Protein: CASGLRGRPDTQYF.

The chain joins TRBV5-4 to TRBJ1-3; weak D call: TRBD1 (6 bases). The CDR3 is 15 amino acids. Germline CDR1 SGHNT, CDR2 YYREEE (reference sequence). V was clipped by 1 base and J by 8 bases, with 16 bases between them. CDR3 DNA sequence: TGTGCCAGCAGCTTGCCAGGGGCTGAGGTTTACACCATATATTTT. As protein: CASSLPGAEVYTIYF. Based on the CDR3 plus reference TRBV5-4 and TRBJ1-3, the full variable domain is ETGVTQSPTHLIKTRGQQVTLRCSSQSGHNTVSWYQQALGQGPQFIFQYYREEENGRGNFPPRFSGLQFPNYSSELNVNALELDDSALYLCASSLPGAEVYTIYFGEGSWLTVV.

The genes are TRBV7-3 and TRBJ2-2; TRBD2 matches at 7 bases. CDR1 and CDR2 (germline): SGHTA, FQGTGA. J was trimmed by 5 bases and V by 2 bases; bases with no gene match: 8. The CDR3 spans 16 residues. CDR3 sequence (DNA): TGTGCCAGCAGCTTAGGGGGGAGGGCCGGAACCGGGGAGCTGTTTTTT. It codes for CASSLGGRAGTGELFF.

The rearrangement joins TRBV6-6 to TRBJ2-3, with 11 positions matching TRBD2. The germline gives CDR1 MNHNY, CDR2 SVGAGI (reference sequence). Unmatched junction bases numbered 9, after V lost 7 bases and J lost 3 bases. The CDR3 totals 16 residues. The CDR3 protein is CASTLLAGESTDTQYF. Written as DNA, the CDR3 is TGTGCCAGCACACTACTAGCGGGAGAAAGTACAGATACGCAGTATTTT.

DNA for the CDR3: TGTGCCACCAACCTGGGACAGCTAAAAGATGGCTACACCTTC. It yields the protein CATNLGQLKDGYTF. V usage is TRBV6-6 and J usage is TRBJ1-2; 7 nucleotides match TRBD1. Germline-derived CDR1 and CDR2 are MNHNY and SVGAGI (reference sequence). The CDR3 extends over 14 amino acids. With V trimmed by 10 bases and J by 6 bases, 14 bases remained unmatched.

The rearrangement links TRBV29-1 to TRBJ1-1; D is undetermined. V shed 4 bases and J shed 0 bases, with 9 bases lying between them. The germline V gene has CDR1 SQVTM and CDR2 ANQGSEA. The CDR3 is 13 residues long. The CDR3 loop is CSVVFTLNTEAFF. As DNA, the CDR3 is TGCAGCGTTGTTTTCACTTTGAACACTGAAGCTTTCTTT.

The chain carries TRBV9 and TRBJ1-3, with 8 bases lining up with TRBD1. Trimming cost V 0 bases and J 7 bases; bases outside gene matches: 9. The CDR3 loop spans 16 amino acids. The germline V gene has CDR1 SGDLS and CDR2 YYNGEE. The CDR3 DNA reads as TGTGCCAGCAGCGTAGGGCCAGGGGGCGGAGGGAACACCATATATTTT. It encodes CASSVGPGGGGNTIYF.

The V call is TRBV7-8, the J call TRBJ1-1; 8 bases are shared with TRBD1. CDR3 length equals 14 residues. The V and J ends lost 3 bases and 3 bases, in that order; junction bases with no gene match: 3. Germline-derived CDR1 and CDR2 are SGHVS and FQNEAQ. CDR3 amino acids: CASSFGQGYTEAFF. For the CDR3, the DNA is TGTGCCAGCAGCTTTGGACAGGGTTACACTGAAGCTTTCTTT.

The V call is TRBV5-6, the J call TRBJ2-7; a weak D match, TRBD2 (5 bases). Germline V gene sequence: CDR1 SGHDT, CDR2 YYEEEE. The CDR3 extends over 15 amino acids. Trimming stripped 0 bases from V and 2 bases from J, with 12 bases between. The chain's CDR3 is CASSLEEGSTYEQYF. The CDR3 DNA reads TGTGCCAGCAGCTTGGAAGAGGGTAGCACCTACGAGCAGTACTTC.

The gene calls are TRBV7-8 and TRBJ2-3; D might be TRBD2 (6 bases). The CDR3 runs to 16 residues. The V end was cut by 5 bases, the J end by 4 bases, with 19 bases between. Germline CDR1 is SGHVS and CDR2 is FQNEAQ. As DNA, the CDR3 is TGTGCCAGCAGCCCCCCATGGAGACTAGGGGCAGATACGCAGTATTTT. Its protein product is CASSPPWRLGADTQYF.

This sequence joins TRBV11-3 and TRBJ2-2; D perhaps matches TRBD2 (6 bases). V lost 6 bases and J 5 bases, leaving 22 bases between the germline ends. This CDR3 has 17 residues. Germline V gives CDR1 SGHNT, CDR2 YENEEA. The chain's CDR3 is CASSTHRGTRGTGELFF. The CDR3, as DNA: TGTGCCAGCAGTACCCACCGCGGGACCCGAGGAACCGGGGAGCTGTTTTTT.

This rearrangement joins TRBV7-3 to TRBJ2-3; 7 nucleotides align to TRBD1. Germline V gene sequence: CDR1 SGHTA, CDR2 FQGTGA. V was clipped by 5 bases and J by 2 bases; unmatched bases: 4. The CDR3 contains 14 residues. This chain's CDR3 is CASSRQGYTDTQYF. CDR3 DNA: TGTGCCAGCAGCCGACAGGGATACACAGATACGCAGTATTTT. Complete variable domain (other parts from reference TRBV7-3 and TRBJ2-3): GAGVSQTPSNKVTEKGKYVELRCDPISGHTALYWYRQSLGQGPEFLIYFQGTGAADDSGLPNDRFFAVRPEGSVSTLKIQRTERGDSAVYLCASSRQGYTDTQYFGPGTRLTVL.

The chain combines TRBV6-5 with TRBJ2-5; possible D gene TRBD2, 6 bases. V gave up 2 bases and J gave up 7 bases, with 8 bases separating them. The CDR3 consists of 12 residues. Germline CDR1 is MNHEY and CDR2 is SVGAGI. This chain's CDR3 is CASSYMGGTQYF. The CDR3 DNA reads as TGTGCCAGCAGTTACATGGGGGGGACCCAGTACTTC.

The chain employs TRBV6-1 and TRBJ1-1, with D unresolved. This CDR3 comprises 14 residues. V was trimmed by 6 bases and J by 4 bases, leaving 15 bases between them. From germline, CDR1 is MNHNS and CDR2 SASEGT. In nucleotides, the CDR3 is TGTGCCAGCAGGGCGCAGGCGGCGGGCACTGAAGCTTTCTTT. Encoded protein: CASRAQAAGTEAFF.

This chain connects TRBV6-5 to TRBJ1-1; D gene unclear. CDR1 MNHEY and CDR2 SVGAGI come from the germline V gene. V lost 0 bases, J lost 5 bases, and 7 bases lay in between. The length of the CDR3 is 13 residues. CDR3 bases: TGTGCCAGCAGTTACTCGACACAGACTGAAGCTTTCTTT. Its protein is CASSYSTQTEAFF.

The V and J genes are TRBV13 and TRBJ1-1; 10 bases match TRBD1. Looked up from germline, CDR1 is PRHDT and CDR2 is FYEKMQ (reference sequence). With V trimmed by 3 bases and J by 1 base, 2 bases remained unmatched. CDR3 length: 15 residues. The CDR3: CASSFRDRGNTEAFF. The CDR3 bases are TGTGCCAGCAGCTTCCGGGACAGGGGGAACACTGAAGCTTTCTTT.

This chain's CDR3 is CATSRELSGGQETQYF. The CDR3 region has the DNA TGTGCCACCAGCAGAGAGCTATCTGGCGGGCAAGAGACCCAGTACTTC. The chain employs TRBV15 and TRBJ2-5, with D maybe TRBD2 (5 bases). Between the trimmed V and J ends, which lost 0 bases and 2 bases, there was a span of 13 bases. CDR1 LNHNV and CDR2 YYDKDF come from the germline V gene (reference sequence). This CDR3 spans 16 amino acids.

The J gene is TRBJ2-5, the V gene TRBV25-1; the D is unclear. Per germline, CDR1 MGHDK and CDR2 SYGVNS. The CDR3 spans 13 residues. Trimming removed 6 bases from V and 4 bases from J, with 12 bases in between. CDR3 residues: CASRIDNGETQYF. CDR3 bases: TGTGCCAGCAGGATAGACAACGGAGAGACCCAGTACTTC.

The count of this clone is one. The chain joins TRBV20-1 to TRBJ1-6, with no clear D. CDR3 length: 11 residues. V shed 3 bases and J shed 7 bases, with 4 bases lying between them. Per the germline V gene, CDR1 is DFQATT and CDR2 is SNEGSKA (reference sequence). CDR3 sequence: CSASRNSPLHF. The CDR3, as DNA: TGCAGTGCTAGCAGGAATTCACCCCTCCACTTT.

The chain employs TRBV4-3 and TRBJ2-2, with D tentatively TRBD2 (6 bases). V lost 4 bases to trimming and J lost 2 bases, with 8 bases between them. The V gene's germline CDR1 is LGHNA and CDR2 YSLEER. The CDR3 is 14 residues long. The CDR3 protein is CASSRDFNTGELFF. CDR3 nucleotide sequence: TGCGCCAGCAGCCGGGACTTTAACACCGGGGAGCTGTTTTTT.

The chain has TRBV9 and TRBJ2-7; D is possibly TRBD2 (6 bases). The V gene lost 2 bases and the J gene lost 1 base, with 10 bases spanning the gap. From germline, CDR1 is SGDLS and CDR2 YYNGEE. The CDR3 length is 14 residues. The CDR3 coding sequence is TGTGCCAGCAGCGTCGCGGGGACTTCCTACGAGCAGTACTTC. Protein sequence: CASSVAGTSYEQYF.

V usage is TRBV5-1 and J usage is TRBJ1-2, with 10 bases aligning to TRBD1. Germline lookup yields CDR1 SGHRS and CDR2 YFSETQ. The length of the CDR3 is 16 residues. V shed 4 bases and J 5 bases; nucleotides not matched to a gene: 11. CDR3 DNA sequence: TGCGCCAGCAGCCCCAATATGGGGGACAGGGGATATGGCTACACCTTC. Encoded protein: CASSPNMGDRGYGYTF.